Here is one T cell receptor beta chain with its context. The ends lost 2 bases at V and 6 bases at J; junction bases unmatched: 8. The CDR3 consists of 17 residues. CDR1 is SGHVS and CDR2 is FQNEAQ in the germline V gene. These data belong to a study of blood T cell repertoires in COVID-19. Looking at the study overall: There were acute and convalescent COVID-19 samples, and they came from the United States, Italy and Spain. The analysed material was cDNA or gDNA that came from T cells, B-cell-depleted T cells, or PBMCs.

Repertoires were generated with immunoSEQ multiplex PCR, while TCRdb's copy carries only in-frame clones and drops some. The sample holds 650,000 to 800,000 clones, 85% to 90% seen once. The receptor's source is a woman aged 18 to 35 with acute or convalescent COVID-19. The rearrangement uses TRBV7-8 and TRBJ1-6, with 9 positions matching TRBD1. The sequenced material came from peripheral blood. The CDR3 DNA is TGTGCCAGCAGCTTAAGGAATCCGGGACAGGGTAATTCACCCCTCCACTTT. Residues: CASSLRNPGQGNSPLHF.